The entry that follows covers one T cell receptor (beta chain) sequence. No antigen is known for it. At one boundary the junction diverges from the germline segment, which might be a read error. All patients were treatment-naive before thyroid surgery. This sample is part of a study of metastatic and nonmetastatic thyroid tumors. At the level of the study: Across peripheral blood and tumor or nodule tissue samples taken from malignant and benign thyroid patients, the repertoires were compared with one another.

Original handling: The distant-metastasis classifier for papillary thyroid cancer was built from CDR3 differences across clinicopathological groups. TCRdb re-clonotyped the PCR reads through MiXCR. These V and J calls rely on TCRdb rather than the paper's analysis. The table includes 20,000 to 30,000 clones, roughly 26% detected once. Overall study results and limits: It was reported that TCR beta diversity was significantly higher in malignant thyroid tumors than benign nodules, in blood and tumor.

This sequence was found in a female donor with papillary thyroid cancer or a benign thyroid nodule (not recorded which). Some clones in this sample may be carry-over from other donors' samples. Input material: blood.

The CDR3: CATIRATGHTNEKLFF. As DNA, the CDR3 is TGTGCCACCATCAGAGCCACTGGACATACTAATGAAAAACTGTTTTTT. The gene calls are TRBV15 and TRBJ1-4; weak D call: TRBD1 (5 bases). The germline CDR1 and CDR2 sequences are LNHNV and YYDKDF (reference sequence). The CDR3 runs 16 residues.